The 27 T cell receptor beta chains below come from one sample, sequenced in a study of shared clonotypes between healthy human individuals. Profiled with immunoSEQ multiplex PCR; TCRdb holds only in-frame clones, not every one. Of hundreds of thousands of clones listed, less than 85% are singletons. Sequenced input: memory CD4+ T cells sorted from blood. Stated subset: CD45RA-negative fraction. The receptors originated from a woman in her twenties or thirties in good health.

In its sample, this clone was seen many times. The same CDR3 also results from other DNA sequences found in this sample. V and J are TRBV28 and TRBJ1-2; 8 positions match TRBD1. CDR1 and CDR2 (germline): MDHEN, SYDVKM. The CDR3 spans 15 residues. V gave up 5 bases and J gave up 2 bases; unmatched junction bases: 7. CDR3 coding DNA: TGTGCCAGCAGTCGGACAGGGCCTTTCAACTATGGCTACACCTTC. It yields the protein CASSRTGPFNYGYTF.

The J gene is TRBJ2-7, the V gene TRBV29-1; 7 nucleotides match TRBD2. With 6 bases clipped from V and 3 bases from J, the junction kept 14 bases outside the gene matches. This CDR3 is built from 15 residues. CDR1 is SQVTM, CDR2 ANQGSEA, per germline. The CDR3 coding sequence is TGCAGCGTAAAGGGAGGGCAGGCCATCAGCTACGAGCAGTACTTC. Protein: CSVKGGQAISYEQYF.

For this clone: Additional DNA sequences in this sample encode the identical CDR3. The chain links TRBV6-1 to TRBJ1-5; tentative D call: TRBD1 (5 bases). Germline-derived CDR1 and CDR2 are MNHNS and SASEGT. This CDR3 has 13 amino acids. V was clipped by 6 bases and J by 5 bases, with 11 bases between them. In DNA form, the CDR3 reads TGTGCCAGCAGCGGGACGGAGGATCAGCCCCAGCATTTT. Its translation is CASSGTEDQPQHF.

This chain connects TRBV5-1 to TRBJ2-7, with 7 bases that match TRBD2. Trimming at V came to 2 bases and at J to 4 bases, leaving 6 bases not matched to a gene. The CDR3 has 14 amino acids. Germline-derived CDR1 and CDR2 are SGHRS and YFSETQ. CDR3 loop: CASSFGGRLYEQYF. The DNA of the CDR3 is TGCGCCAGCAGCTTTGGCGGGAGACTATACGAGCAGTACTTC.

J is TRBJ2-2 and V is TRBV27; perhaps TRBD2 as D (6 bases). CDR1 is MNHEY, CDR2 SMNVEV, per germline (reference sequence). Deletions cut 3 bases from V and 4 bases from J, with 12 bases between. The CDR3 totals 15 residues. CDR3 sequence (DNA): TGTGCCAGCAGTTTTGGCGGGACGAGCACCGGGGAGCTGTTTTTT. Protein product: CASSFGGTSTGELFF.

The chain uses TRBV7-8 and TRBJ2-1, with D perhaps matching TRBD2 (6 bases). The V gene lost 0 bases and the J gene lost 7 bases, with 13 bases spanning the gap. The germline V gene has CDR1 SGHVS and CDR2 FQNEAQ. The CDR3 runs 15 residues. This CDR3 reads CASSLAGGPENEQFF. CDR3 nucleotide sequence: TGTGCCAGCAGCTTAGCCGGAGGGCCGGAGAATGAGCAGTTCTTC. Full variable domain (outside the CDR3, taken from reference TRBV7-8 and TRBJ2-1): GAGVSQSPRYKVAKRGQDVALRCDPISGHVSLFWYQQALGQGPEFLTYFQNEAQLDKSGLPSDRFFAERPEGSVSTLKIQRTQQEDSAVYLCASSLAGGPENEQFFGPGTRLTVL.

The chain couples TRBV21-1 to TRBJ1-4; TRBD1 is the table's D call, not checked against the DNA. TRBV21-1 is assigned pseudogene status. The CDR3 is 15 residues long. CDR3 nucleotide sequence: TGTGCCACAACAGGGCACATGAATTCTAATGAAAAACTGTTTTTT. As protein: CATTGHMNSNEKLFF.

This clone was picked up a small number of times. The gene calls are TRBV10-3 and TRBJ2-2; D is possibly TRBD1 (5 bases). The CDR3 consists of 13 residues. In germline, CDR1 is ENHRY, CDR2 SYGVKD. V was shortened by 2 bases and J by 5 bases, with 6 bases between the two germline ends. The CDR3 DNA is TGTGCCATCAGTGAGAGGGGAACCGGGGAGCTGTTTTTT. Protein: CAISERGTGELFF.

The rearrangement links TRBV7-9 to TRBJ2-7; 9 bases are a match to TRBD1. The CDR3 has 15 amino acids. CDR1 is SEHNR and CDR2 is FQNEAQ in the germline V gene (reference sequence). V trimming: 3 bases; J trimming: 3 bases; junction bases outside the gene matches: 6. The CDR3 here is CASSLRDREGYEQYF. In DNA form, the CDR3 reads TGTGCCAGCAGCTTGAGGGACAGGGAGGGCTACGAGCAGTACTTC.

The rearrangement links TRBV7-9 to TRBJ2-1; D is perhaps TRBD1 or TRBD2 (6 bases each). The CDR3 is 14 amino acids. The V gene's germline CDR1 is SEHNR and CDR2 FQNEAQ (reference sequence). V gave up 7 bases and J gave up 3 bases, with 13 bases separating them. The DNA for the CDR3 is TGTGCCAGCAACATGGGGGGCGACTACAATGAGCAGTTCTTC. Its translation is CASNMGGDYNEQFF.

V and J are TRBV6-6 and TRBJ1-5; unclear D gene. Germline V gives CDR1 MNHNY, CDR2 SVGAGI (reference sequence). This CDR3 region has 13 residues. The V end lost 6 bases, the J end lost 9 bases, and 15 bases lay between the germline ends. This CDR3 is CASRPDGVWPQHF. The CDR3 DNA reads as TGTGCCAGCAGGCCAGATGGGGTTTGGCCCCAGCATTTT.

CDR3 loop: CASSLYRSGELFF. CDR3 sequence (DNA): TGTGCCAGCAGTTTGTATAGGTCCGGGGAGCTGTTTTTT. V is TRBV27 and J is TRBJ2-2; D remains unclear. Trimming removed 3 bases at V and 6 bases at J, with 8 bases between. The length of the CDR3 is 13 residues. CDR1 and CDR2 from the germline V gene are MNHEY and SMNVEV (reference sequence).

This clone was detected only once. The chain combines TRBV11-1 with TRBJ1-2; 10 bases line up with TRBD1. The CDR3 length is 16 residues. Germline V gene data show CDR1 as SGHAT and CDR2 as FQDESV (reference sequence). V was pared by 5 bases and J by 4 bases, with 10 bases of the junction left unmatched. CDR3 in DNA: TGTGCCAGCAGCCTGGCCGGGACAGGGGTCACCTATGGCTACACCTTC. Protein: CASSLAGTGVTYGYTF.

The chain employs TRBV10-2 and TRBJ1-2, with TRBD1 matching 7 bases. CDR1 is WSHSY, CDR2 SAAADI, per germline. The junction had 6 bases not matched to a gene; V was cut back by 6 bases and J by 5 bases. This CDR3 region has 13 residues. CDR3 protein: CASRKTGSYGYTF. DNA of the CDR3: TGCGCCAGCAGAAAGACAGGGAGTTATGGCTACACCTTC.

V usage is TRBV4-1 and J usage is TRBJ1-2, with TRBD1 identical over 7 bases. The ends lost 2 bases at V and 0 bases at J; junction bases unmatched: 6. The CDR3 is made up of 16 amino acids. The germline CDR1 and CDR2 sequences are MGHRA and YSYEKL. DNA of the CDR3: TGCGCCAGCAGCCAATCGGGACAGCCAGCTAACTATGGCTACACCTTC. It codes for CASSQSGQPANYGYTF.

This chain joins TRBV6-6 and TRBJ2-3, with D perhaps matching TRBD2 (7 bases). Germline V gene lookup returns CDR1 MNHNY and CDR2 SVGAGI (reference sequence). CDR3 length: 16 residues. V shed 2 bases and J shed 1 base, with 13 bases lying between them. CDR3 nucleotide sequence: TGTGCCAGCAGTTACGGGGGGGGCGGAGGCACAGATACGCAGTATTTT. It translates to CASSYGGGGGTDTQYF.

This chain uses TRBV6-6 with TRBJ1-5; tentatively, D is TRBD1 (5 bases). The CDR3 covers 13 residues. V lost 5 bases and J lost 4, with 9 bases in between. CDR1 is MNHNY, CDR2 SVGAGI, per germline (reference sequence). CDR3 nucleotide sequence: TGTGCCAGCAGTCCTCGGGGGAATCAGCCCCAGCATTTT. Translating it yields CASSPRGNQPQHF.

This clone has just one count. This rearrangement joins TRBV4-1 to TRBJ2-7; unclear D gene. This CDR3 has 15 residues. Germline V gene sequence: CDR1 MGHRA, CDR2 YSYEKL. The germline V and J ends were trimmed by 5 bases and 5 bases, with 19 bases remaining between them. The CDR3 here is CASSKMSNRFDEQYF. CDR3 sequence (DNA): TGCGCCAGCAGCAAAATGTCCAATCGGTTCGACGAGCAGTACTTC.

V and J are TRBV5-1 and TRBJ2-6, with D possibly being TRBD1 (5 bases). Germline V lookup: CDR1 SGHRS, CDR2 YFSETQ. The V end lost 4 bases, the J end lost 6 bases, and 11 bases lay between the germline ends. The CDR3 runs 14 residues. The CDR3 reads CASSPSTVANVLTF. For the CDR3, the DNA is TGCGCCAGCAGCCCGTCGACAGTGGCCAACGTCCTGACTTTC.

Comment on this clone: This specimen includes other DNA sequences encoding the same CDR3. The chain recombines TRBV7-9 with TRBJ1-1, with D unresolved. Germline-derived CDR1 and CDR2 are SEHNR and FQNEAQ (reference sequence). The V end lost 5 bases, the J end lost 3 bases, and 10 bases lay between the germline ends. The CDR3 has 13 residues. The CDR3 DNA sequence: TGTGCCAGCAGCGCGCAACGGGACACTGAAGCTTTCTTT. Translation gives CASSAQRDTEAFF.

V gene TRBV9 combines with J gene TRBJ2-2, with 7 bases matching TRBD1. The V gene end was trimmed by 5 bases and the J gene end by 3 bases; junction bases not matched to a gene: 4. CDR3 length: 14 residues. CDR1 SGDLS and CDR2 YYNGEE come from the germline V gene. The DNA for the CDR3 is TGTGCCAGCAGTAGGGACAGTCACACCGGGGAGCTGTTTTTT. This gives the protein CASSRDSHTGELFF.

CDR3 in amino acids: CASSYSPGTEAFF. For the CDR3, the DNA is TGTGCCAGCAGTTACTCGCCTGGAACTGAAGCTTTCTTT. V gene TRBV6-5 combines with J gene TRBJ1-1, with D unresolved. The CDR3 has 13 amino acids. Germline V gives CDR1 MNHEY, CDR2 SVGAGI. V gave up 0 bases and J gave up 5 bases, with 7 bases separating them.

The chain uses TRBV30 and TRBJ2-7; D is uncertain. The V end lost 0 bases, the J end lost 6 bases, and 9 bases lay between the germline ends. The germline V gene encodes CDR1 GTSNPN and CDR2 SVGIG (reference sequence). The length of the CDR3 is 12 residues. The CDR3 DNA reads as TGTGCCTGGAGTGTACAAAGGGCCGAGCAGTACTTC. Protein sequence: CAWSVQRAEQYF.

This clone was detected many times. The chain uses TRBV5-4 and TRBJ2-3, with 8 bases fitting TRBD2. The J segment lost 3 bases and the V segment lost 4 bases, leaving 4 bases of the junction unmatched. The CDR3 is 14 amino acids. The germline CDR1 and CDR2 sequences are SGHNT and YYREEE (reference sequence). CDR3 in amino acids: CASSGGRPTDTQYF. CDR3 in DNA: TGTGCCAGCAGCGGCGGGAGGCCGACAGATACGCAGTATTTT.

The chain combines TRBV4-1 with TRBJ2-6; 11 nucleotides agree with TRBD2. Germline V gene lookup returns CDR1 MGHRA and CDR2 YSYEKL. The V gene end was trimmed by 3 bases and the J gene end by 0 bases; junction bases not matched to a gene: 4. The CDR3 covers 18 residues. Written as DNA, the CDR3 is TGCGCCAGCAGCCACATGACTAGCGGGACCTCTGGGGCCAACGTCCTGACTTTC. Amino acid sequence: CASSHMTSGTSGANVLTF.

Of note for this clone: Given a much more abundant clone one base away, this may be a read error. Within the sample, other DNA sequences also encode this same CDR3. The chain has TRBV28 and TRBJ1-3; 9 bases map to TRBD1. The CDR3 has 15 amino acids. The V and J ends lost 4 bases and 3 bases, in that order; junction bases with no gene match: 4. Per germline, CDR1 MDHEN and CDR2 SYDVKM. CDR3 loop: CASSSGQGDGNTIYF. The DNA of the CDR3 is TGTGCCAGCAGTTCGGGACAGGGTGATGGAAACACCATATATTTT.

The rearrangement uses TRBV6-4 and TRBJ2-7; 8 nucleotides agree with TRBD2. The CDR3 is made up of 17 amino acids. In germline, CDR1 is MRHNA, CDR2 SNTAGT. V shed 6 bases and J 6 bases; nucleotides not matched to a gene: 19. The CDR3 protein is CASSIVGIIAGRREQYF. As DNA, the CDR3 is TGTGCCAGCAGCATAGTGGGGATTATAGCGGGACGGCGCGAGCAGTACTTC.